Listed below are T cell receptor beta chains from one sample, sequenced in a study of T-cell memory formation after mild COVID-19. TCRdb used MiXCR to reprocess the 5' RACE reads, holding one entry per CDR3 protein. The repertoire consists of under 550,000 distinct CDR3 sequences, with 15% to 20% occurring once and the leading ten covering approximately 13%. Sequencing was carried out using PBMCs or a T cell subset sorted from them (not recorded which). Receptor source: an adult woman who had mild COVID-19 (a few samples of this study predate the infection). Cell type and time point are not known. Each CDR3 is given with its conserved first and last residue. A D gene is named only where the DNA matches it firmly. Part of the rows lack a size; the others show once, few, many or a class for expanded clones.

cdr3_length j_call v_call d_call clone_size cdr3_aa cdr3_nt
17 TRBJ2-3 TRBV7-6 NA NA CASSLIVGSLSTDTQYF TGTGCCAGCAGCCTAATAGTCGGTTCGCTTAGCACAGATACGCAGTATTTT
16 TRBJ2-1 TRBV5-1 TRBD1 NA CASSKRQGSSYNEQFF TGCGCCAGCAGCAAGAGACAGGGGAGCTCCTACAATGAGCAGTTCTTC
16 TRBJ1-6 TRBV5-5 NA NA CASSARQDSYNSPLHF TGTGCCAGCAGCGCCCGACAGGACTCCTATAATTCACCCCTCCACTTT
15 TRBJ2-3 TRBV7-9 NA few CASSLESSGTDTQYF TGTGCCAGCAGCTTAGAGTCTAGTGGCACAGATACGCAGTATTTT
13 TRBJ2-7 TRBV18 NA NA CASSPAAAYEQYF TGTGCCAGCTCACCAGCGGCGGCCTACGAGCAGTACTTC
15 TRBJ2-3 TRBV6-2/TRBV6-3 NA NA CASSFEGKLTDTQYF TGTGCCAGCAGTTTTGAGGGAAAACTCACAGATACGCAGTATTTT
16 TRBJ2-1 TRBV7-9 NA few CASTHLPRGNHNEQFF TGTGCCAGCACCCATCTCCCGCGGGGCAACCACAATGAGCAGTTCTTC
16 TRBJ2-7 TRBV7-2 TRBD2 NA CASSFDGTSGSYEQYF TGTGCCAGCAGCTTTGATGGGACTAGCGGGAGTTACGAGCAGTACTTC
16 TRBJ2-1 TRBV5-4 NA NA CASSLALGSARNEQFF TGTGCCAGCAGCTTGGCCCTCGGGAGTGCCCGCAATGAGCAGTTCTTC
17 TRBJ2-3 TRBV7-2 TRBD2 NA CASSLGGLAGNTDTQYF TGTGCCAGCAGCCTAGGAGGACTAGCGGGAAACACAGATACGCAGTATTTT
15 TRBJ1-2 TRBV29-1 TRBD1 NA CSVEAQRGGLRGYTF TGCAGCGTTGAAGCGCAGAGAGGGGGCTTGCGAGGCTACACCTTC
17 TRBJ2-1 TRBV5-1 NA few CASSLGAKTSGHNEQFF TGCGCCAGCAGCTTGGGGGCTAAGACATCAGGGCACAATGAGCAGTTCTTC
15 TRBJ2-3 TRBV7-9 TRBD2 few CASSSERGGSDTQYF TGTGCCAGCAGCTCCGAGCGGGGGGGCTCAGATACGCAGTATTTT
14 TRBJ2-2 TRBV29-1 TRBD1 NA CSVPGQGGSGELFF TGCAGCGTTCCGGGACAGGGGGGCTCCGGGGAGCTGTTTTTT
15 TRBJ2-7 TRBV7-2 TRBD2 many CASSLGASGIYEQYF TGTGCCAGCAGCTTAGGTGCTAGCGGGATTTACGAGCAGTACTTC
17 TRBJ1-2 TRBV3-1 NA few CASSQGGWGTENYGYTF TGTGCCAGCAGCCAAGGGGGCTGGGGGACGGAGAACTATGGCTACACCTTC